This T cell receptor (beta chain) was observed in a study of T cell changes during pregnancy in multiple sclerosis. Some clones are missing from TCRdb's copy, which holds only in-frame ones; the method was immunoSEQ multiplex PCR. This sample yields approximately 79,000 clones, of which 93% are seen a single time; approximately 0.79% belongs to the top ten. Trimming pared 4 bases from V and 3 bases from J, leaving 26 bases between. The CDR3 has 19 residues. CDR1 and CDR2 from the germline V gene are SGDLS and YYNGEE. J is TRBJ1-3 and V is TRBV9; D may be TRBD1 (6 bases). The sequence was obtained from a female donor in good health, enrolled as a control in a pregnancy study. The specimen comprised peripheral blood, sampled in the second trimester of pregnancy. The CDR3 DNA is TGTGCCAGCAGCATTCACAGGGATCCCCTGGAAAAGAGTGGAAACACCATATATTTT. It translates to CASSIHRDPLEKSGNTIYF.